Shown below are 18 T cell receptor beta chains from a single sample sequenced in a study of early T cells in non-severe SARS-CoV-2 infection (dated by TCRdb to the early 2020s). The method behind the library was 5' RACE. The reads were generated on a NextSeq 500. The public sequencing data were trimmed at Q25 with fastp and processed into clonotypes with MiXCR by TCRdb, which kept only in-frame beta chains. Records with the same CDR3 protein are collapsed into one entry carrying the most frequent genes and DNA. The sample data list approximately 85,000 distinct CDR3 sequences, and 9% to 15% of these were observed just once. Of the sample, 5% to 8% falls within the top ten clones. What was sequenced was whole blood. The receptors were sampled from an adult who was a healthcare worker with PCR-confirmed SARS-CoV-2 infection or an uninfected control (not recorded which).

This clonotype has more than one count but fewer than ten. The chain combines TRBV29-1 with TRBJ1-1; no clear D. V was pared by 0 bases and J by 3 bases, with 17 bases between. From germline, CDR1 is SQVTM and CDR2 ANQGSEA. CDR3 length: 16 amino acids. CDR3 region: CSVEDQWGRRDTEAFF. The DNA of the CDR3 is TGCAGCGTTGAAGATCAGTGGGGAAGACGGGACACTGAAGCTTTCTTT.

This clonotype was seen more than once but under ten times. The chain couples TRBV2 to TRBJ2-7; D uncertain. The germline CDR1 and CDR2 sequences are SNHLY and FYNNEI. V lost 6 bases and J lost 4, with 16 bases in between. This CDR3 comprises 14 residues. The CDR3 spells CASSGPGNLYEQYF. In DNA form, the CDR3 reads TGTGCCAGCAGCGGCCCGGGTAATCTGTACGAGCAGTACTTC.

As to this clonotype: A much larger clone sits a single nucleotide away, making a read error possible. This rearrangement joins TRBV30 to TRBJ2-7; D is undetermined. Germline CDR1 reads GTSNPN; CDR2 reads SVGIG (reference sequence). CDR3 size: 12 residues. The chain's CDR3 is CAWSLGSYEQCF. As DNA, the CDR3 is TGTGCCTGGAGTCTCGGATCCTACGAGCAGTGCTTC.

This clonotype has a count of ten or more. The CDR3 spells CASSLFRGQSGYTF. The DNA for the CDR3 is TGTGCCAGCAGTTTATTCAGGGGGCAAAGTGGCTACACCTTC. V is TRBV27 and J is TRBJ1-2; 8 nucleotides line up with TRBD1. With V trimmed by 1 base and J by 7 bases, 5 bases remained unmatched. The CDR3 length is 14 residues. Germline V CDR1 and CDR2: MNHEY, SMNVEV (reference sequence).

Many counts were recorded for this clonotype. This chain links TRBV10-1 with TRBJ2-3; D gene unclear. Germline V gene data show CDR1 as WNHNN and CDR2 as SYGVQD (reference sequence). This CDR3 region has 14 residues. With 3 bases removed from V and 2 bases from J, the gap between germline ends came to 9 bases. The DNA for the CDR3 is TGCGCCAGCAGTGATGGGTCGGCCACAGATACGCAGTATTTT. Its translation: CASSDGSATDTQYF.

Ten or more counts support this clonotype. This chain connects TRBV11-3 to TRBJ1-1; TRBD1 matches at 7 bases. Germline V gene sequence: CDR1 SGHNT, CDR2 YENEEA. This CDR3 comprises 16 residues. Trimming removed 4 bases from V and 2 bases from J; junction bases left unmatched: 10. DNA of the CDR3: TGTGCCAGCAGCTCAAACCAGGGGGACTTTAACACTGAAGCTTTCTTT. It translates to CASSSNQGDFNTEAFF.

The chain is built from TRBV2 and TRBJ1-1; D unresolved. The CDR3 spans 13 residues. V was cut by 3 bases and J by 4 bases, with 9 bases left in between. CDR1 SNHLY and CDR2 FYNNEI come from the germline V gene. CDR3 in DNA: TGTGCCAGCAGTGATGGGCCGGCCACTGAAGCTTTCTTT. Amino acids: CASSDGPATEAFF.

This clonotype is medium-sized. CDR3 nucleotides: TGTGCCAGCAGAGGGGCACTAAGCGGGATGAGTGAGCAGTTCTTC. It translates to CASRGALSGMSEQFF. The V and J genes are TRBV6-2 or TRBV6-3 and TRBJ2-1; 7 bases fit TRBD2. The CDR3 extends over 15 amino acids. V dropped 6 bases and J dropped 9; count of bases not matched to a gene: 14. The germline V gene has CDR1 MNHEY and CDR2 SVGEGT.

The rearrangement joins TRBV30 to TRBJ2-7, with 11 bases matching TRBD2. CDR1 is GTSNPN and CDR2 is SVGIG in the germline V gene (reference sequence). This CDR3 has 14 residues. J gave up 6 bases and V 2 bases, and 6 bases lay outside the gene matches. The CDR3 here is CAWSKTSGSAEQYF. CDR3 sequence (DNA): TGTGCCTGGAGTAAAACTAGCGGGAGTGCCGAGCAGTACTTC.

This sequence joins TRBV6-1 and TRBJ2-1; 13 bases are shared with TRBD2. The CDR3 loop spans 17 amino acids. From germline, CDR1 is MNHNS and CDR2 SASEGT. Unmatched junction bases numbered 13, after V lost 6 bases and J lost 8 bases. The chain's CDR3 is CASRARGTSGIVHEQFF. CDR3 DNA sequence: TGTGCCAGCAGAGCCAGGGGGACTAGCGGGATCGTCCATGAGCAGTTCTTC.

This clonotype appeared a few times. The V and J genes are TRBV6-1 and TRBJ1-3; 9 bases fit TRBD1. The germline CDR1 and CDR2 sequences are MNHNS and SASEGT. There are 13 residues in the CDR3. J gave up 1 base and V 10 bases, and 2 bases lay outside the gene matches. CDR3 nucleotide sequence: TGTGCCACCGGACAGGGGTCTGGAAACACCATATATTTT. Translating gives CATGQGSGNTIYF.

This clonotype was counted only a few times. The CDR3 is CASSQDGSTRYEQYF. CDR3 DNA: TGCGCCAGCAGCCAAGACGGGTCCACCAGATACGAGCAGTACTTC. The gene calls are TRBV4-1 and TRBJ2-7; no reliable D call. Deletions cut 0 bases from V and 4 bases from J, with 13 bases between. Germline values: CDR1 MGHRA, CDR2 YSYEKL. The CDR3 runs 15 residues.

This clonotype was counted only a few times. CDR3 coding DNA: TGTGCCAGCAGTGAATATCCGGGACAGGGCACTGGAAACACCATATATTTT. It yields the protein CASSEYPGQGTGNTIYF. The J gene is TRBJ1-3, the V gene TRBV25-1, with 9 positions matching TRBD1. J gave up 2 bases and V 0 bases, and 5 bases lay outside the gene matches. CDR1 is MGHDK and CDR2 is SYGVNS in the germline V gene. The CDR3 loop spans 17 amino acids.

Of note for this clonotype: Given a much more abundant clone one base away, this may be a read error. The chain uses TRBV27 and TRBJ1-4, with D uncertain. Between the trimmed V and J ends, which lost 0 bases and 9 bases, there was a span of 11 bases. The CDR3 consists of 14 residues. The germline gives CDR1 MNHEY, CDR2 SMNVEV (reference sequence). The CDR3 DNA reads as TGTGCCAGCAGTTTATCCGGGTACGGAAAAAAACTGTTTTTT. This codes for CASSLSGYGKKLFF.

This clonotype occurred a few times. The chain recombines TRBV19 with TRBJ2-2; 7 nucleotides line up with TRBD2. The CDR3 totals 16 residues. Germline values: CDR1 LNHDA, CDR2 SQIVND (reference sequence). The V and J ends lost 5 bases and 6 bases, in that order; junction bases with no gene match: 12. Written as DNA, the CDR3 is TGTGCCAGTAGTCGGGTTTTGGCGGGAGCTGCCGGGGAGCTGTTTTTT. It codes for CASSRVLAGAAGELFF.

This chain connects TRBV5-1 to TRBJ2-3; possibly TRBD1 or TRBD2 for D (6 bases each). CDR1 is SGHRS and CDR2 is YFSETQ in the germline V gene. The CDR3 totals 14 residues. Trimming stripped 0 bases from V and 5 bases from J, with 10 bases between. CDR3 sequence: CASSLEGGEDTQYF. In nucleotides, the CDR3 is TGCGCCAGCAGCTTGGAGGGGGGTGAAGATACGCAGTATTTT.

The chain combines TRBV6-5 with TRBJ2-7; D possibly uses TRBD1 or TRBD2 (5 bases each). Germline loops: CDR1 MNHEY, CDR2 SVGAGI. The V end lost 2 bases, the J end lost 6 bases, and 14 bases lay between the germline ends. The CDR3 loop spans 14 amino acids. CDR3 sequence: CASSYRDLTGEQYF. The CDR3 DNA is TGTGCCAGCAGTTACCGGGACCTGACGGGCGAGCAGTACTTC.

V gene TRBV28 combines with J gene TRBJ2-5; TRBD2 aligns across 14 bases. The V gene end was trimmed by 4 bases and the J gene end by 5 bases; junction bases not matched to a gene: 9. The CDR3 spans 17 residues. Per the germline V gene, CDR1 is MDHEN and CDR2 is SYDVKM. CDR3 sequence: CASSSGLAGGPGETQYF. CDR3 in DNA: TGTGCCAGCAGTTCCGGACTAGCGGGAGGACCAGGGGAGACCCAGTACTTC.